The present entry profiles one TCR beta chain with its context. Its matching antigen is unknown. Sequencing used immunoSEQ multiplex PCR; TCRdb keeps in-frame clones, though not all of them. Among 65,000 to 95,000 clones listed, roughly 85% were seen once. The data were obtained in a study of T cell responses to AZD1222 COVID-19 vaccine. The study, taken as a whole, reports: Unmutated variant regions are reportedly the target of nearly half of TCRs that are spike-specific.

The TCR sequence derives from an adult who received the AZD1222 COVID-19 vaccine. The specimen comprised peripheral blood, sampled 28 days after the second AZD1222 dose.

This CDR3 reads CASSPAAAGIDTQYF. The CDR3 DNA follows: TGTGCCAGCAGCCCGGCGGCAGCGGGAATAGATACGCAGTATTTT. V gene TRBV9 combines with J gene TRBJ2-3; 7 bases line up with TRBD2. From germline, CDR1 is SGDLS and CDR2 YYNGEE. The CDR3 covers 15 residues. The V and J ends lost 4 bases and 5 bases, in that order; junction bases with no gene match: 10.